This T cell receptor (beta chain) was sequenced in a study of regulatory T cells in long-lasting Graves disease. The time point: newly diagnosed GD, antithyroid drugs for less than 3 months. After RNA was extracted from PBMCs, the TCR library was made from it. This clonotype occurred many times. Building of the TCR beta libraries involved iRepertoire HTBI primers and Arm-PCR of CDR3 regions. A single record per CDR3 protein comes from TCRdb applying MiXCR to the multiplex PCR reads. In the table there are around 460,000 distinct CDR3 sequences, 14% of which are singletons. A further study also used this sample, focusing on T cells in Graves' hyperthyroidism and ophthalmopathy. From that paper: A first-round RT-PCR of the TCR CDR3 used the HTBI primer set. The model forecast ophthalmopathy, anticipating it by a median about 6.5 months before onset.

This receptor was taken from a woman between 45 and 60 years old with Graves disease. The sample consisted of peripheral blood mononuclear cells (PBMCs), taken at new diagnosis, from a patient treated with antithyroid drugs.

The CDR3 nucleotides are TGTGCCAGCAGTGAAGCCATAAGCGACAGGGACGAGCAGTACTTC. Protein sequence: CASSEAISDRDEQYF. The chain carries TRBV2 and TRBJ2-7; 7 positions match TRBD1. J gave up 5 bases and V 0 bases, and 7 bases lay outside the gene matches. The CDR3 sequence is 15 residues long. Germline V gene data show CDR1 as SNHLY and CDR2 as FYNNEI.